What follows are 32 T cell receptor beta chains derived from one specimen sequenced in a study of blood T cell repertoires in COVID-19. Only in-frame clones appear in the TCRdb table, and some are missing; sequencing was by immunoSEQ multiplex PCR. Of about 94,000 clones in the sample, 80% were seen once. The specimen was peripheral blood. The origin of the receptors is a human donor in a cohort sampled during active COVID-19.

The J gene is TRBJ1-5, the V gene TRBV28, with 8 bases lining up with TRBD1. CDR1 and CDR2 (germline): MDHEN, SYDVKM. CDR3 length: 17 amino acids. J lost 3 bases, V lost 1 base, and 8 bases had no gene match. The CDR3 is CASSLSGGGTLNQPQHF. CDR3 nucleotide sequence: TGTGCCAGCAGTTTATCAGGGGGCGGGACCCTCAATCAGCCCCAGCATTTT.

The gene calls are TRBV6-5 and TRBJ2-5, with TRBD2 identical over 11 bases. CDR1 and CDR2 from the germline V gene are MNHEY and SVGAGI. V shed 7 bases, J shed 1 base, and the junction held 5 bases outside the gene matches. The CDR3 length is 15 residues. The CDR3 sequence is CASKLGTSGQETQYF. The CDR3 nucleotides read TGTGCCAGCAAGCTAGGGACTAGCGGCCAAGAGACCCAGTACTTC.

The chain uses TRBV6-6 and TRBJ2-7; 7 bases match TRBD1. The CDR3 consists of 15 residues. V shed 6 bases, J shed 1 base, and the junction held 9 bases outside the gene matches. CDR1 and CDR2 (germline): MNHNY, SVGAGI (reference sequence). Written as DNA, the CDR3 is TGTGCCAGCAGCCCCGTAGACAGGGCATCCTACGAGCAGTACTTC. Translating gives CASSPVDRASYEQYF.

V usage is TRBV6-2 or TRBV6-3 and J usage is TRBJ1-5; D is unclear. V was trimmed by 6 bases and J by 9 bases, leaving 12 bases between them. The CDR3 length is 12 residues. Germline loops: CDR1 MNHEY, CDR2 SVGEGT. The CDR3 DNA reads as TGTGCCAGCAGCCTCACCGGAGGGCCCCAGCATTTT. Translating gives CASSLTGGPQHF.

The V and J genes are TRBV6-5 and TRBJ2-6; no clear D. This CDR3 spans 14 amino acids. V was trimmed by 10 bases and J by 0 bases, leaving 10 bases between them. Germline V gene lookup returns CDR1 MNHEY and CDR2 SVGAGI. The CDR3 spells CATRKLSGANVLTF. The DNA for the CDR3 is TGTGCCACTCGAAAGCTCTCTGGGGCCAACGTCCTGACTTTC.

The chain employs TRBV5-5 and TRBJ1-4; TRBD1 matches at 8 bases. CDR1 is SGHKS, CDR2 YYEKEE, per germline (reference sequence). This CDR3 spans 17 amino acids. Trimming took 1 base from V and 0 from J; bases not matched to a gene: 5. In DNA, the CDR3 is TGTGCCAGCAGCTTGTCCAGGGGGCTTGCAACTAATGAAAAACTGTTTTTT. It specifies CASSLSRGLATNEKLFF.

The chain is built from TRBV10-1 and TRBJ1-1; D may be TRBD1 (5 bases). CDR1 WNHNN and CDR2 SYGVQD come from the germline V gene (reference sequence). Trimming pared 6 bases from V and 4 bases from J, leaving 15 bases between. This CDR3 is 14 amino acids long. CDR3 DNA: TGCGCCAGCAGCCCCCTGCAGGGCGGCACTGAAGCTTTCTTT. Its translation is CASSPLQGGTEAFF.

The chain uses TRBV5-1 and TRBJ2-5, with D maybe TRBD1 (6 bases). Per the germline V gene, CDR1 is SGHRS and CDR2 is YFSETQ. This CDR3 contains 14 residues. V was shortened by 0 bases and J by 3 bases, with 9 bases between the two germline ends. CDR3 region: CASSLEAGEETQYF. The CDR3 nucleotides are TGCGCCAGCAGCTTGGAAGCAGGGGAAGAGACCCAGTACTTC.

This clone was picked up one time. This chain links TRBV6-2 or TRBV6-3 with TRBJ2-7, with no clear D. The CDR3 contains 12 residues. Looked up from germline, CDR1 is MNHEY and CDR2 is SVGEGT. V lost 2 bases to trimming and J lost 3 bases, with 5 bases between them. The CDR3 region has the DNA TGTGCCAGCAGTTACGCGATCTACGAGCAGTACTTC. Translating gives CASSYAIYEQYF.

This chain links TRBV20-1 with TRBJ2-7, with D possibly matching TRBD1 (6 bases). CDR1 and CDR2 (germline): DFQATT, SNEGSKA (reference sequence). V was shortened by 8 bases and J by 0 bases, with 8 bases between the two germline ends. This CDR3 is 11 amino acids long. CDR3 amino acids: CSTGSSYEQYF. In DNA, the CDR3 is TGCAGTACAGGGAGCTCCTACGAGCAGTACTTC.

J is TRBJ2-7 and V is TRBV15, with TRBD2 identical over 14 bases. The CDR3 length is 16 residues. Germline CDR1 reads LNHNV; CDR2 reads YYDKDF (reference sequence). V shed 3 bases and J 5 bases; nucleotides not matched to a gene: 6. The CDR3 sequence: CATSSPGTSGSDEQYF. CDR3 DNA: TGTGCCACCAGCAGCCCCGGGACTAGCGGGAGCGACGAGCAGTACTTC.

CDR3 sequence reads: CASSSTGGSYEQYF. CDR3 sequence (DNA): TGTGCCAGCAGCTCTACAGGGGGCTCCTACGAGCAGTACTTC. The rearrangement joins TRBV5-8 to TRBJ2-7; TRBD1 matches 8 bases. Germline V gene data show CDR1 as SGHTS and CDR2 as YDEGEE. This CDR3 spans 14 amino acids. V lost 3 bases and J lost 0; bases outside the gene matches: 2.

This clone occurred once. This chain uses TRBV7-2 with TRBJ2-7; no clear D. There are 13 residues in the CDR3. The V end was cut by 1 base, the J end by 6 bases, with 10 bases between. Looked up from germline, CDR1 is SGHTA and CDR2 is FQGNSA. CDR3 nucleotide sequence: TGTGCCAGCAGCTTAGGCGGTACTGGCGAGCAGTACTTC. Its protein is CASSLGGTGEQYF.

This clone was counted a few times. The chain has TRBV28 and TRBJ2-5, with 12 bases aligning to TRBD2. With V trimmed by 6 bases and J by 5 bases, 7 bases remained unmatched. The CDR3 loop spans 15 amino acids. The germline V gene encodes CDR1 MDHEN and CDR2 SYDVKM. As DNA, the CDR3 is TGTGCCAGCAGCCGACTAGCGGGAGTGGAGGAGACCCAGTACTTC. It specifies CASSRLAGVEETQYF.

This chain connects TRBV6-4 to TRBJ2-7; 9 positions match TRBD2. Germline lookup yields CDR1 MRHNA and CDR2 SNTAGT. The CDR3 is made up of 16 amino acids. V was pared by 2 bases and J by 5 bases, with 10 bases of the junction left unmatched. CDR3 sequence reads: CASSDHSGSLIDEQYF. The CDR3 DNA sequence: TGTGCCAGCAGTGACCATAGCGGGAGTCTAATCGACGAGCAGTACTTC.

This chain uses TRBV7-2 with TRBJ2-6; TRBD2 might be the D (7 bases). The length of the CDR3 is 16 residues. Trimming cost V 6 bases and J 0 bases, with 12 bases left between them. CDR1 is SGHTA and CDR2 is FQGNSA in the germline V gene. The CDR3 DNA is TGTGCCAGCAGTCAGAGGGGGGGCTCTGGGGCCAACGTCCTGACTTTC. This encodes CASSQRGGSGANVLTF.

The chain uses TRBV11-2 and TRBJ2-1; 9 nucleotides match TRBD2. This CDR3 region has 17 residues. Germline CDR1 SGHAT, CDR2 FQNNGV. Trimming at V came to 2 bases and at J to 4 bases, leaving 9 bases not matched to a gene. The CDR3 is CASSLLRRLAVYNEQFF. CDR3 DNA: TGTGCCAGCAGCTTATTGAGAAGACTAGCGGTTTACAATGAGCAGTTCTTC.

This rearrangement joins TRBV9 to TRBJ2-7, with 9 bases identical to TRBD2. This CDR3 region has 20 residues. The J segment lost 4 bases and the V segment lost 4 bases, leaving 24 bases of the junction unmatched. The germline V gene encodes CDR1 SGDLS and CDR2 YYNGEE. CDR3 in DNA: TGTGCCAGCAGCCTCAATCTAGCGACTAGTCCGGCTAGCGGGACTTACGAGCAGTACTTC. This translates into CASSLNLATSPASGTYEQYF.

The chain employs TRBV19 and TRBJ1-5, with D possibly matching TRBD1 (5 bases). The CDR3 runs to 12 residues. CDR1 and CDR2 (germline): LNHDA, SQIVND (reference sequence). V lost 8 bases, J lost 5 bases, and 10 bases lay in between. CDR3 residues: CASVQGDQPQHF. CDR3 nucleotide sequence: TGTGCCAGTGTCCAGGGTGATCAGCCCCAGCATTTT.

Note on this clone: A read error may produce the germline difference seen at one junction end. This sequence joins TRBV18 and TRBJ2-3, with D possibly TRBD1 on 6 matching bases. The germline gives CDR1 KGHSH, CDR2 LQKENI. CDR3 length equals 15 residues. The CDR3 DNA is TGTGCCAGCTTACCACGACAGGCCTACACAGATACGCAGTATTTT. It yields the protein CASLPRQAYTDTQYF.

The rearrangement joins TRBV2 to TRBJ2-6; 8 nucleotides align to TRBD1. Germline values: CDR1 SNHLY, CDR2 FYNNEI. Germline trimming cut 6 bases from V and 3 bases from J; bases unmatched to any gene: 4. This CDR3 is 15 amino acids long. CDR3 in DNA: TGTGCCAGCAGGGACAGGGCGGGTGGGGCCAACGTCCTGACTTTC. This sequence encodes CASRDRAGGANVLTF. Filled out from reference TRBV2 and TRBJ2-6, the complete variable domain reads EPEVTQTPSHQVTQMGQEVILRCVPISNHLYFYWYRQILGQKVEFLVSFYNNEISEKSEIFDDQFSVERPDGSNFTLKIRSTKLEDSAMYFCASRDRAGGANVLTFGAGSRLTVL.

The CDR3 coding sequence is TGTGCCACCAGCAGAGGGACTAGCGGGAGGTTATACGAGCAGTACTTC. This encodes CATSRGTSGRLYEQYF. The chain carries TRBV15 and TRBJ2-7; 14 positions agree with TRBD2. Trimming at V came to 1 base and at J to 4 bases, leaving 3 bases not matched to a gene. The V gene's germline CDR1 is LNHNV and CDR2 YYDKDF (reference sequence). The CDR3 runs to 16 residues.

This clone was counted a single time. This rearrangement joins TRBV4-1 to TRBJ2-1, with 7 positions matching TRBD2. This CDR3 has 15 amino acids. The germline CDR1 and CDR2 sequences are MGHRA and YSYEKL. Germline trimming cut 1 base from V and 1 base from J; bases unmatched to any gene: 1. CDR3 protein: CASSQVRESYNEQFF. In nucleotides, the CDR3 is TGCGCCAGCAGCCAAGTGCGGGAGTCCTACAATGAGCAGTTCTTC.

The chain links TRBV21-1 to TRBJ2-7; the table's D call, TRBD1, has no DNA check behind it. TRBV21-1 is assigned pseudogene status. The CDR3 runs to 12 residues. The CDR3 is CASGQGAYEQYF. In nucleotides, the CDR3 is TGTGCCAGTGGACAGGGAGCCTACGAGCAGTACTTC.

This clone came up once. The rearrangement uses TRBV12-3 or TRBV12-4 and TRBJ1-6; D call uncertain. The ends were cut back, 5 bases at V and 6 bases at J, with 5 bases in the middle. The CDR3 totals 12 residues. The CDR3 DNA is TGTGCCAGCAGTCCCATTAATTCACCCCTCCACTTT. Encoded protein: CASSPINSPLHF.

CDR3 DNA: TGTGCCAGCAGGGGGTCGGTGGGGCGAAGCAATCAGCCCCAGCATTTT. Protein product: CASRGSVGRSNQPQHF. The J gene is TRBJ1-5, the V gene TRBV2, with D perhaps TRBD1 (5 bases). The CDR3 extends over 16 amino acids. The ends were cut back, 6 bases at V and 1 base at J, with 16 bases in the middle. Germline-derived CDR1 and CDR2 are SNHLY and FYNNEI.

The chain joins TRBV6-5 to TRBJ1-5; no firm D call. From germline, CDR1 is MNHEY and CDR2 SVGAGI. Trimming shortened V by 0 bases and J by 6 bases, and 12 bases separated the two germline ends. The length of the CDR3 is 15 residues. CDR3 loop: CASSYSGKAGQPQHF. The CDR3 DNA reads as TGTGCCAGCAGTTACTCGGGCAAGGCAGGTCAGCCCCAGCATTTT.

The V gene is TRBV6-2 or TRBV6-3, the J gene TRBJ2-7, with 8 bases matching TRBD2. The germline V gene has CDR1 MNHEY and CDR2 SVGEGT. With V trimmed by 2 bases and J by 0 bases, 6 bases remained unmatched. The length of the CDR3 is 16 residues. CDR3 residues: CASSYPSGSLSYEQYF. The CDR3 region has the DNA TGTGCCAGCAGTTACCCCAGCGGGAGCCTCTCCTACGAGCAGTACTTC.

The V and J genes are TRBV5-4 and TRBJ1-2; TRBD1 matches 7 bases. V was clipped by 4 bases and J by 5 bases; unmatched bases: 5. The CDR3 has 13 residues. The V gene's germline CDR1 is SGHNT and CDR2 YYREEE (reference sequence). This CDR3 is CASSRDSQYGYTF. CDR3 coding DNA: TGTGCCAGCAGCCGGGACAGCCAGTATGGCTACACCTTC.

This clone was detected a few times. V usage is TRBV24-1 and J usage is TRBJ2-5, with 9 bases aligning to TRBD1. The germline V gene encodes CDR1 KGHDR and CDR2 SFDVKD. This CDR3 has 16 amino acids. Trimming removed 4 bases from V and 4 bases from J; junction bases left unmatched: 9. The DNA of the CDR3 is TGTGCCACCAGTGACACGGGACAGGGTAAAAGAGAGACCCAGTACTTC. This codes for CATSDTGQGKRETQYF.

This clone was counted once. The rearrangement uses TRBV18 and TRBJ1-1; the D gene is possibly TRBD1 (6 bases). V gave up 2 bases and J gave up 5 bases, with 12 bases separating them. From germline, CDR1 is KGHSH and CDR2 LQKENI. CDR3 length equals 14 residues. CDR3 coding DNA: TGTGCCAGCTCACCAGGGGGCTCGGGGACTGAAGCTTTCTTT. It specifies CASSPGGSGTEAFF.

This sequence joins TRBV6-5 and TRBJ2-5; maybe TRBD1 (5 bases). Trimming took off 4 bases at V and 5 bases at J, with 11 bases between the two ends. Per the germline V gene, CDR1 is MNHEY and CDR2 is SVGAGI. CDR3 length: 13 amino acids. CDR3 amino acids: CASSSGRVETQYF. The DNA of the CDR3 is TGTGCCAGCAGTTCTGGCAGGGTGGAGACCCAGTACTTC.